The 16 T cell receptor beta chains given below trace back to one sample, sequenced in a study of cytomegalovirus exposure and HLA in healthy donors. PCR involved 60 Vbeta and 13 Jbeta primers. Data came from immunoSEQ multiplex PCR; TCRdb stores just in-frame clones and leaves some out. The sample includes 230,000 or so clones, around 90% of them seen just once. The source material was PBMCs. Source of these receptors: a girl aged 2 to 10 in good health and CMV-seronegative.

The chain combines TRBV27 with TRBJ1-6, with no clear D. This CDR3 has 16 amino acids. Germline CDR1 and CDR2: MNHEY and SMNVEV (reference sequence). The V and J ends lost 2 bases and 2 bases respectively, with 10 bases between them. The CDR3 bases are TGTGCCAGCAGTTTAGAGGGTAGCCCCTATAATTCACCCCTCCACTTT. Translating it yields CASSLEGSPYNSPLHF.

For the CDR3, the DNA is TGTGCCAGCAGTGCCGGGGGAGGGAGCACTGAAGCTTTCTTT. Translated, it gives CASSAGGGSTEAFF. J is TRBJ1-1 and V is TRBV6-1; D might be TRBD1 (5 bases). The CDR3 spans 14 residues. Germline V gene data show CDR1 as MNHNS and CDR2 as SASEGT. V lost 4 bases, J lost 4 bases, and 13 bases lay in between.

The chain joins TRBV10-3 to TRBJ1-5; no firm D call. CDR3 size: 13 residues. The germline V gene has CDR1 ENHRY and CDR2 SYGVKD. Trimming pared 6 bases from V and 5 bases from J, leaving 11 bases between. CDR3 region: CAISPTADQPQHF. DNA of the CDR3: TGTGCCATCAGCCCTACAGCAGATCAGCCCCAGCATTTT.

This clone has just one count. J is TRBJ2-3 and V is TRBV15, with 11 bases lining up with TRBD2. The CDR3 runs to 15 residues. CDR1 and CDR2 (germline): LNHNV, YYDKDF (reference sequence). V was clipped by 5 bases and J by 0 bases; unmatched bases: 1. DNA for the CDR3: TGTGCCACCAGCTGGACTAGCGGGAGCACAGATACGCAGTATTTT. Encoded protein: CATSWTSGSTDTQYF.

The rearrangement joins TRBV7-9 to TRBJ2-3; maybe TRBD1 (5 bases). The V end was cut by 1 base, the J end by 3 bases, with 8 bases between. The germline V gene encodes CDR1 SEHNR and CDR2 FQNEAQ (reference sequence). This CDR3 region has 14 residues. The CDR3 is CASSLGQSTDTQYF. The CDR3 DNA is TGTGCCAGCAGCTTAGGACAGTCGACAGATACGCAGTATTTT.

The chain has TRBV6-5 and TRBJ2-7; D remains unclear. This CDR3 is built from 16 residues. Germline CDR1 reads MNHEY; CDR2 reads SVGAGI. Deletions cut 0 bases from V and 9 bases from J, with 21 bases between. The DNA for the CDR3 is TGTGCCAGCAGTTACTCGATATTACAGACAAGAGTCGGGCAGTACTTC. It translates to CASSYSILQTRVGQYF.

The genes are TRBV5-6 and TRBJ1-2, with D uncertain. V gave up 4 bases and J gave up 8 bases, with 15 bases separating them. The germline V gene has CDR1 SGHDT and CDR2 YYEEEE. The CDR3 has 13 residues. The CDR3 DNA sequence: TGTGCCAGCAGCACCGGGCCGCCGGGAGGCTACACCTTC. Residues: CASSTGPPGGYTF.

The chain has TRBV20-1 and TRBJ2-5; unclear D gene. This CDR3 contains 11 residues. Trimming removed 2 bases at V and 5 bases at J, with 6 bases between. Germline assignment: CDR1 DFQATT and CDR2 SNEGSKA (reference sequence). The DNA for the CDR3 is TGCAGTGCTAGATGGCTTGAGACCCAGTACTTC. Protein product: CSARWLETQYF.

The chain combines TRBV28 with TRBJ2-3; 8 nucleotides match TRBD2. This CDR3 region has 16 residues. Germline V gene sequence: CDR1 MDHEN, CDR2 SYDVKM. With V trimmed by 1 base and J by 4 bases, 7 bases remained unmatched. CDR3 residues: CASSLSRGVAADTQYF. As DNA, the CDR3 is TGTGCCAGCAGTTTATCGCGGGGGGTTGCCGCAGATACGCAGTATTTT. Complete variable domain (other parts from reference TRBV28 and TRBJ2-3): DVKVTQSSRYLVKRTGEKVFLECVQDMDHENMFWYRQDPGLGLRLIYFSYDVKMKEKGDIPEGYSVSREKKERFSLILESASTNQTSMYLCASSLSRGVAADTQYFGPGTRLTVL.

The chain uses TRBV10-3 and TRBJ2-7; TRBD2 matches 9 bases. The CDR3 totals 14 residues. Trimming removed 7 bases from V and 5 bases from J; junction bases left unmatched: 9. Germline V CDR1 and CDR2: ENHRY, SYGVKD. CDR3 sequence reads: CAINAGGYPHEQYF. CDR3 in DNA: TGTGCCATCAATGCGGGAGGGTATCCCCACGAGCAGTACTTC.

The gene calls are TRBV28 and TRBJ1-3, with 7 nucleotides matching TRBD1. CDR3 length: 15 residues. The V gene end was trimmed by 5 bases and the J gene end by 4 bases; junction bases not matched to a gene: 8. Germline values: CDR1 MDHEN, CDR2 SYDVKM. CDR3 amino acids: CASSPDRAQGNTIYF. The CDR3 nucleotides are TGTGCCAGCAGTCCTGACAGGGCCCAGGGAAACACCATATATTTT. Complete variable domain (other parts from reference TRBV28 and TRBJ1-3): DVKVTQSSRYLVKRTGEKVFLECVQDMDHENMFWYRQDPGLGLRLIYFSYDVKMKEKGDIPEGYSVSREKKERFSLILESASTNQTSMYLCASSPDRAQGNTIYFGEGSWLTVV.

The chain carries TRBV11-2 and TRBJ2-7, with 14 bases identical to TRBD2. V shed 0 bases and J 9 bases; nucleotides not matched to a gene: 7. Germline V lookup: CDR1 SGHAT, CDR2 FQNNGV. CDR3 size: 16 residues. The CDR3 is CASSLESVGLAGGQYF. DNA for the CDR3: TGTGCCAGCAGCTTAGAATCAGTAGGACTAGCGGGAGGGCAGTACTTC. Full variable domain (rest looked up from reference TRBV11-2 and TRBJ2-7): EAGVAQSPRYKIIEKRQSVAFWCNPISGHATLYWYQQILGQGPKLLIQFQNNGVVDDSQLPKDRFSAERLKGVDSTLKIQPAKLEDSAVYLCASSLESVGLAGGQYFGPGTRLTVT.

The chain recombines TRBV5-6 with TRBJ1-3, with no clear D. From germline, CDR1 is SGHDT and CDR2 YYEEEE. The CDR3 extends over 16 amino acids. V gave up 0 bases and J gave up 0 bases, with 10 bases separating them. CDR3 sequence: CASSLGPGISGNTIYF. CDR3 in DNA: TGTGCCAGCAGCTTGGGTCCGGGGATCTCTGGAAACACCATATATTTT.

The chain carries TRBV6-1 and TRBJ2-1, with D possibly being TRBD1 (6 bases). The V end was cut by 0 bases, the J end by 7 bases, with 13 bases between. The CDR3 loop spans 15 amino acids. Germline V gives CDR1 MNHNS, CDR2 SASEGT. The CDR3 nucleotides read TGTGCCAGCAGTGAAGCAGGGCTAGGGGGTAATGAGCAGTTCTTC. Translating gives CASSEAGLGGNEQFF.

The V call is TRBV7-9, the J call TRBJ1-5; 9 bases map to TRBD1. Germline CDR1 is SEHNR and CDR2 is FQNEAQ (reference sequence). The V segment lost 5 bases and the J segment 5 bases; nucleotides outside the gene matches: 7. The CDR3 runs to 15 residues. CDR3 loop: CASSPLGQGYQPQHF. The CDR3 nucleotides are TGTGCCAGCAGCCCTCTGGGACAGGGCTATCAGCCCCAGCATTTT. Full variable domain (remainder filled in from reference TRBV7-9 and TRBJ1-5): DTGVSQNPRHKITKRGQNVTFRCDPISEHNRLYWYRQTLGQGPEFLTYFQNEAQLEKSRLLSDRFSAERPKGSFSTLEIQRTEQGDSAMYLCASSPLGQGYQPQHFGDGTRLSIL.

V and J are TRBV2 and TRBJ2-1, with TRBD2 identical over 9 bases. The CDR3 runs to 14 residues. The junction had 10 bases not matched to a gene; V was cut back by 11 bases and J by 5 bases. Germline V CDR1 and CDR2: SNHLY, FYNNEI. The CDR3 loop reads CAVTSGPTNNEQFF. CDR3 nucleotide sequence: TGTGCCGTTACTAGCGGGCCCACGAACAATGAGCAGTTCTTC. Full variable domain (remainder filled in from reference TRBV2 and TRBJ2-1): EPEVTQTPSHQVTQMGQEVILRCVPISNHLYFYWYRQILGQKVEFLVSFYNNEISEKSEIFDDQFSVERPDGSNFTLKIRSTKLEDSAMYFCAVTSGPTNNEQFFGPGTRLTVL.